This TCR beta chain is from a study of cytomegalovirus exposure and HLA in healthy donors. Regarding this clone: Its antigen is currently unknown. An end of the junction does not agree with germline; a read error may underlie this.

Amplification used 60 Vbeta primers and 13 Jbeta primers. The assay was immunoSEQ multiplex PCR, and TCRdb's table has in-frame clones only and misses some. The table shows 95,000 to 150,000 clones, with 73% occurring only once. Germline V gene data show CDR1 as SSHAT and CDR2 as FNYEAQ (reference sequence). The CDR3 sequence is 13 residues long. Findings and limits, study-wide: Roughly uniform sequencing depth across donors was assumed, possibly incorrectly.

Sequencing was carried out using PBMCs. The gene calls are TRBV7-7 and TRBJ2-7; 12 bases are a match to TRBD2. The TCR originated in a man aged 60-69 years in good health and CMV-seropositive. CDR3 amino acids: CASSSGLAGEQYF. CDR3 sequence (DNA): TGTGCTAGCAGCTCCGGACTAGCGGGGGAGCAGTACTTC.